A selection of T cell receptor beta chains follows, all from one sample in a study of T-cell reconstitution after alpha-beta-depleted transplantation in children. TCRdb fed the PCR reads into MiXCR, producing one record per CDR3 protein. Of some 240,000 distinct CDR3 sequences in the sample, about 12% were seen once. The specimen was PBMCs from the stem cell graft donor, collected from the stem cell graft. Receptors were obtained from a human donor who donated a stem cell graft to a child with acute lymphoblastic leukemia. CDR3s include the opening cysteine and the closing phenylalanine or tryptophan. A D gene is named only where the DNA matches it firmly. Size tells how often a clone was seen (once, few, many) or the class of an expanded clone, and some rows leave it out.

D gene	clone size	J gene	V gene	CDR3 protein	CDR3 DNA
-	-	TRBJ2-4	TRBV25-1	CASSVAMGAGWPQYF	TGTGCCAGCAGTGTCGCCATGGGGGCGGGGTGGCCGCAGTACTTC
TRBD2	-	TRBJ2-7	TRBV9	CASSVSGDHEQYF	TGTGCCAGCAGCGTAAGCGGGGATCACGAGCAGTACTTC
TRBD2	many	TRBJ2-1	TRBV5-6	CASSIQTGGLAPWEQFF	TGTGCCAGCAGCATACAAACAGGGGGACTAGCGCCCTGGGAGCAGTTCTTC
TRBD1	-	TRBJ2-2	TRBV4-2	CASSQDDRAGELFF	TGTGCCAGCAGCCAAGATGACAGGGCCGGGGAGCTGTTTTTT
TRBD1	few	TRBJ2-7	TRBV29-1	CSVEGQGRAYEQYF	TGCAGCGTGGAGGGACAGGGAAGGGCCTACGAGCAGTACTTC
TRBD1	many	TRBJ1-4	TRBV9	CASSETGMNEKLFF	TGTGCCAGCAGCGAGACAGGGATGAATGAAAAACTGTTTTTT
-	many	TRBJ2-5	TRBV20-1	CSATPLEGGQETQYF	TGCAGTGCTACGCCCCTCGAGGGGGGACAAGAGACCCAGTACTTC
TRBD1	many	TRBJ2-3	TRBV6-5	CASSYKTGGDTQYF	TGTGCCAGCAGTTACAAGACAGGGGGAGATACGCAGTATTTT
-	many	TRBJ2-1	TRBV7-2	CASSLADRNEQFF	TGTGCCAGCAGCTTAGCTGACCGCAATGAGCAGTTCTTC
-	many	TRBJ1-2	TRBV12-3/TRBV12-4	CASSPWGLDAGYTF	TGTGCCAGCAGTCCGTGGGGGCTGGACGCTGGCTACACCTTC
-	many	TRBJ2-5	TRBV11-2	CASSLEPGLGRAQYF	TGTGCCAGCAGCTTAGAACCGGGACTTGGGCGGGCCCAGTACTTC
TRBD1	-	TRBJ1-5	TRBV24-1	CATSDADRGYQHF	TGTGCCACCAGTGATGCTGACAGGGGCTATCAACATTTT
TRBD1	few	TRBJ2-2	TRBV11-2	CASSLVGTGVYTGELFF	TGTGCCAGCAGCTTAGTTGGGACAGGTGTTTACACCGGGGAGCTGTTTTTT
TRBD1	many	TRBJ1-1	TRBV15	CATSRDRGSYTEAFF	TGTGCCACCAGCCGGGACAGGGGGAGTTACACTGAAGCTTTCTTT
-	-	TRBJ2-3	TRBV28	CASSSRTQHFLTDTQYF	TGTGCCAGCAGTTCGCGGACCCAACACTTCCTCACAGATACGCAGTATTTT
-	once	TRBJ1-2	TRBV5-4	CASSLRSEAYGYTF	TGTGCCAGCAGCTTGAGATCGGAGGCCTATGGCTACACCTTC